This is a list of T cell receptor beta chains from one sample in a study of OX40 agonist ivuxolimab in advanced cancers. Method: immunoSEQ multiplex PCR; TCRdb's copy keeps in-frame clones and lacks some. The table records 12,000 to 15,000 clones, almost 80% of them present only once. This material consisted of CD4+ or CD8+ T cells sorted from blood, taken in a trial of the OX40 agonist ivuxolimab. The receptors stem from an adult with an advanced solid tumor such as melanoma, head and neck, liver or kidney cancer. Each CDR3 is given with its conserved first and last residue. Fields, in order: CDR3 DNA, CDR3 protein, V gene, J gene, clone size, D gene. The D gene is left open where the match is weak. The size field is filled for only some rows; it gives once, few, many or a size class.

DNA: TGTGCCAGCAAGGAGACCTTGAACACTGAAGCTTTCTTT
CDR3: CASKETLNTEAFF
V: TRBV28
J: TRBJ1-1
size: -
D: -

DNA: TGTGCCAGCAGCGTAGGGGGAGGGACGGTCTATGGCTACACCTTC
CDR3: CASSVGGGTVYGYTF
V: TRBV9
J: TRBJ1-2
size: -
D: -

DNA: TGTGCCAGCAGCTTAGACAGGGGACCGAATGAAAAACTGTTTTTT
CDR3: CASSLDRGPNEKLFF
V: TRBV13
J: TRBJ1-4
size: -
D: TRBD1

DNA: TGTGCCAGCAGTTACTCCGGTGGAAACACCATATATTTT
CDR3: CASSYSGGNTIYF
V: TRBV6-5
J: TRBJ1-3
size: few
D: -

DNA: TGTGCCAGCAGCGTACTAGCGGGTTCCGGAACCTACGAGCAGTACTTC
CDR3: CASSVLAGSGTYEQYF
V: TRBV9
J: TRBJ2-7
size: -
D: TRBD2

DNA: TGTGCCAGCAGCCAGTCAGGTCTACACGAGCAGTACTTC
CDR3: CASSQSGLHEQYF
V: TRBV11-1
J: TRBJ2-7
size: -
D: -

DNA: TGTGCCACCAGCAGGTCCCGTATAATAGGAGACGACAATGAGCAGTTCTTC
CDR3: CATSRSRIIGDDNEQFF
V: TRBV15
J: TRBJ2-1
size: -
D: -

DNA: TGCGCCAGCAGCTTGGAAACGGGGTCTAACTATGGCTACACCTTC
CDR3: CASSLETGSNYGYTF
V: TRBV5-1
J: TRBJ1-2
size: -
D: -

DNA: TGCGCCAGCAGCCCCACCGAGACAACCTACGAGCAGTACTTC
CDR3: CASSPTETTYEQYF
V: TRBV4-1
J: TRBJ2-7
size: few
D: -

DNA: TGTGCCAGCAGCAGCCCCGGGACAGGAAACACCGGGGAGCTGTTTTTT
CDR3: CASSSPGTGNTGELFF
V: TRBV9
J: TRBJ2-2
size: -
D: TRBD1

DNA: TGTGCCAGCAGCTTCCGGGACAGGGATCAGTACTTC
CDR3: CASSFRDRDQYF
V: TRBV5-6
J: TRBJ2-7
size: -
D: TRBD1

DNA: TGTGCCAGCAGTTACTCAGCGAGCTACGAGCAGTACTTC
CDR3: CASSYSASYEQYF
V: TRBV6-5
J: TRBJ2-7
size: -
D: -

DNA: TGTGCCAGCAGCTTAGTCGCCACAACCTACGAGCAGTACTTC
CDR3: CASSLVATTYEQYF
V: TRBV7-2
J: TRBJ2-7
size: -
D: -

DNA: TGTGCCAGCAGACCCGCCACAGATACGCAGTATTTT
CDR3: CASRPATDTQYF
V: TRBV6-6
J: TRBJ2-3
size: -
D: -

DNA: TGTGCCAGCAGCCTGTGGGGGGTCGGCGAGCAGTACTTC
CDR3: CASSLWGVGEQYF
V: TRBV5-4
J: TRBJ2-7
size: -
D: -

DNA: TGCAGCGTCCGGGGACTAGCGGGAAGGACAGATACGCAGTATTTT
CDR3: CSVRGLAGRTDTQYF
V: TRBV29-1
J: TRBJ2-3
size: -
D: TRBD2

DNA: TGTGCCTGGAGTTCCGGCCCGAACACTGAAGCTTTCTTT
CDR3: CAWSSGPNTEAFF
V: TRBV30
J: TRBJ1-1
size: -
D: -

DNA: TGTGCCAGCAGCCCCCCAGGGGCGAACACCGGGGAGCTGTTTTTT
CDR3: CASSPPGANTGELFF
V: TRBV7-9
J: TRBJ2-2
size: -
D: -

DNA: TGTGCTAGCAGCTTAACCGCGAACACCGGGGAGCTGTTTTTT
CDR3: CASSLTANTGELFF
V: TRBV7-7
J: TRBJ2-2
size: once
D: -

DNA: TGCGCCAGCAGCCCGGGACGGAAAGAGACCCAGTACTTC
CDR3: CASSPGRKETQYF
V: TRBV5-1
J: TRBJ2-5
size: -
D: -

DNA: TGTGCCAGCAGTGAAGAGGTACACCCCTACGAGCAGTACTTC
CDR3: CASSEEVHPYEQYF
V: TRBV2
J: TRBJ2-7
size: -
D: -